The T cell receptor beta chain under discussion was sequenced for a study of identical twins. TCRdb ran MiXCR on the 5' RACE reads and lists one entry per CDR3 protein. This sample has a few hundred thousand distinct CDR3 sequences; roughly 15% occur once, and the top ten carry 0.35% to 0.45%. This clonotype was seen only a few times. The V and J ends lost 2 bases and 8 bases respectively, with 13 bases between them. The CDR3 runs to 15 residues. Per the germline V gene, CDR1 is MNHEY and CDR2 is SMNVEV (reference sequence). The sample was also linked to a second study, of yellow fever vaccine responses in identical twins.

This receptor was taken from a woman between 18 and 29 years old in good health. The specimen sequenced was CD4+ T cells sorted from blood. The genes are TRBV27 and TRBJ1-6, with a weak D call TRBD1 (5 bases). CDR3 DNA sequence: TGTGCCAGCAGTTTAGGAGGGGAGGGTTATTCACCCCTCCACTTT. Amino acid sequence: CASSLGGEGYSPLHF.